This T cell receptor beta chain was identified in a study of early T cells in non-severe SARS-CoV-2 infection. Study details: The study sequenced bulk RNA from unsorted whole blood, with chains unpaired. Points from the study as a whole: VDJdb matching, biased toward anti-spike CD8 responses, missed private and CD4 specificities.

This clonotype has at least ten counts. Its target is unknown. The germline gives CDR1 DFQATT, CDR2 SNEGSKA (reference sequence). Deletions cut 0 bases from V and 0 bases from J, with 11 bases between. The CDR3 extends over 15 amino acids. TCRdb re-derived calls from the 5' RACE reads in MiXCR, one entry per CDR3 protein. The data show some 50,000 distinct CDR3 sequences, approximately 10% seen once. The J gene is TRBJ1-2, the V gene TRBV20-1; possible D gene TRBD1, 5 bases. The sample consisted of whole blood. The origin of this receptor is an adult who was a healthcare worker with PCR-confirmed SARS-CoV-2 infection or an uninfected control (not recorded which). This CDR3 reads CSARDPGHTNYGYTF. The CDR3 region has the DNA TGCAGTGCTAGAGATCCGGGGCACACTAACTATGGCTACACCTTC.